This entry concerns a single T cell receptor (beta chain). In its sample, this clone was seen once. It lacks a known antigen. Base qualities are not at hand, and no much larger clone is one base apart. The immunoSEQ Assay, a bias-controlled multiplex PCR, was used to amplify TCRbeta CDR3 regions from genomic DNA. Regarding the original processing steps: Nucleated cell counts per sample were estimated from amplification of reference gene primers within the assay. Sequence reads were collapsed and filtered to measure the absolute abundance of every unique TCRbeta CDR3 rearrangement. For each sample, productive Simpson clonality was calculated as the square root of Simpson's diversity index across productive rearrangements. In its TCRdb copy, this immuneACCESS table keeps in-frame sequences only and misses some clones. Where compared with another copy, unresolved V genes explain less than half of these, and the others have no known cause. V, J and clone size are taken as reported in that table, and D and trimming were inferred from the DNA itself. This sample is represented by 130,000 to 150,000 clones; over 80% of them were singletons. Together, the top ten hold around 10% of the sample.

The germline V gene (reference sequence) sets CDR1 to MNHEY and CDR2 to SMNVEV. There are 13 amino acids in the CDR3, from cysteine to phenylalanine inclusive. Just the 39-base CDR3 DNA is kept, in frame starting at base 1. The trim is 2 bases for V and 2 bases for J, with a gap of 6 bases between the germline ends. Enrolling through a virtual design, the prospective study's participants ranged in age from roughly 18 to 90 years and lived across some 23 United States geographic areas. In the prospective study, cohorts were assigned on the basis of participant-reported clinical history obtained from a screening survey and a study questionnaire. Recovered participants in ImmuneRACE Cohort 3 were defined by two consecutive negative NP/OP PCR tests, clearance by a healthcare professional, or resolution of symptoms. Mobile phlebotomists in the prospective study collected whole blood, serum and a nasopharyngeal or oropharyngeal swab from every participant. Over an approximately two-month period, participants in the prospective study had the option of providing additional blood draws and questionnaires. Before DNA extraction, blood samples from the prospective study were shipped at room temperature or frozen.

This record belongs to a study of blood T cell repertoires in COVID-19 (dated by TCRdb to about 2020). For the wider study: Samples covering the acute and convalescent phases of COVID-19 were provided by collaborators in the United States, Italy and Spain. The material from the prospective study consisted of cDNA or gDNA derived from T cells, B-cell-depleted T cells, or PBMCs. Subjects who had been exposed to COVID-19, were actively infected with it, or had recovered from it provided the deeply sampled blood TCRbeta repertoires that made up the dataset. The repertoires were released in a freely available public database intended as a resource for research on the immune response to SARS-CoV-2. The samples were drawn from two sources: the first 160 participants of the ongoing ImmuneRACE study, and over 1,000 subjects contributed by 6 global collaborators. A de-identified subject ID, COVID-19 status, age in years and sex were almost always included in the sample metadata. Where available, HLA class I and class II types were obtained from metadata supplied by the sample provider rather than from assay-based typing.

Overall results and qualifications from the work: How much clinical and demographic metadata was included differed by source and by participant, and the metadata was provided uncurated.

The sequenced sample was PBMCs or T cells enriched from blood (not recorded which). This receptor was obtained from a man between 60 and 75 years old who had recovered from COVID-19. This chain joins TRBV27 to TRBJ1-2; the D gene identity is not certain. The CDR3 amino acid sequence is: CASSLNRNYGYTF. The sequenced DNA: TGTGCCAGCAGTTTAAACAGAAACTATGGCTACACCTTC.